A single sample is the source of the 15 T cell receptor beta chains below, sequenced in a study of cytomegalovirus exposure and HLA in healthy donors. The PCR contained 60 Vbeta and 13 Jbeta primers. The method was immunoSEQ multiplex PCR; TCRdb's version includes in-frame clones alone and lacks a portion of them. The sample includes roughly 130,000 clones, about 80% seen only once; the top ten take 1%. Sequences were obtained from PBMCs. These receptors came from a man aged 35-49 years in good health and CMV-seronegative.

The chain recombines TRBV10-3 with TRBJ2-7; a weak D match, TRBD1 (6 bases). CDR1 and CDR2 from the germline V gene are ENHRY and SYGVKD. The CDR3 is 14 amino acids. Trimming shortened V by 0 bases and J by 2 bases, and 8 bases separated the two germline ends. The CDR3 loop reads CAISESPGAYEQYF. DNA for the CDR3: TGTGCCATCAGTGAGTCCCCAGGGGCCTACGAGCAGTACTTC.

The gene calls are TRBV2 and TRBJ2-7; unclear D gene. This CDR3 comprises 12 residues. CDR1 is SNHLY and CDR2 is FYNNEI in the germline V gene. The V end was cut by 5 bases, the J end by 3 bases, with 8 bases between. The CDR3 DNA is TGTGCCAGCAGTAGCCAGGACTACGAGCAGTACTTC. Translation gives CASSSQDYEQYF.

The rearrangement links TRBV7-8 to TRBJ1-1, with D maybe TRBD1 (6 bases). V dropped 7 bases and J dropped 1 base, with 10 bases sitting between them. Germline V gene lookup returns CDR1 SGHVS and CDR2 FQNEAQ. The CDR3 loop spans 13 amino acids. The CDR3 DNA reads TGTGCCAGCATATCGGACAGGAACACTGAAGCTTTCTTT. As protein: CASISDRNTEAFF.

J is TRBJ1-1 and V is TRBV18; D unresolved. Trimming left V 2 bases short and J 3 bases short, with 7 bases between. CDR3 size: 13 residues. Per germline, CDR1 KGHSH and CDR2 LQKENI. The DNA of the CDR3 is TGTGCCAGCTCACCAGGGCGCCACACTGAAGCTTTCTTT. Translation: CASSPGRHTEAFF.

This chain uses TRBV28 with TRBJ1-2; 9 bases agree with TRBD1. Germline V gene sequence: CDR1 MDHEN, CDR2 SYDVKM. V gave up 6 bases and J gave up 13 bases; unmatched junction bases: 6. This CDR3 has 11 amino acids. The CDR3 sequence: CASSGTGWSTF. Here the CDR3 DNA reads TGTGCCAGCAGCGGGACAGGGTGGTCCACCTTC.

The rearrangement uses TRBV28 and TRBJ1-2, with TRBD1 matching over 8 bases. Germline V gene sequence: CDR1 MDHEN, CDR2 SYDVKM. The CDR3 totals 16 residues. Trimming at V came to 1 base and at J to 5 bases, leaving 9 bases not matched to a gene. CDR3 in amino acids: CASSLFPARGLYGYTF. DNA of the CDR3: TGTGCCAGCAGTTTATTCCCCGCCAGGGGGCTATATGGCTACACCTTC.

V and J are TRBV5-4 and TRBJ1-6, with TRBD1 matching over 10 bases. J lost 7 bases, V lost 4 bases, and 5 bases had no gene match. This CDR3 spans 15 amino acids. The germline CDR1 and CDR2 sequences are SGHNT and YYREEE (reference sequence). The CDR3, as DNA: TGTGCCAGCAGCCCGGGGACAGGGGACAATTCACCCCTCCACTTT. Its translation: CASSPGTGDNSPLHF.

The chain combines TRBV9 with TRBJ2-1; 7 nucleotides match TRBD2. Germline CDR1 SGDLS, CDR2 YYNGEE. CDR3 length equals 15 residues. Losses at the gene ends were 4 bases for V and 0 bases for J; bases not matched to a gene: 4. For the CDR3, the DNA is TGTGCCAGCAGCTGGGCTAGCGGCTCCTACAATGAGCAGTTCTTC. It is translated as CASSWASGSYNEQFF.

The V gene is TRBV6-5, the J gene TRBJ2-7; 8 nucleotides align to TRBD1. The CDR3 is 13 residues long. V shed 6 bases and J 6 bases; nucleotides not matched to a gene: 7. Germline values: CDR1 MNHEY, CDR2 SVGAGI. CDR3 in amino acids: CASSPGQALEQYF. CDR3 DNA sequence: TGTGCCAGCAGCCCGGGACAGGCGCTCGAGCAGTACTTC.

This sequence joins TRBV28 and TRBJ2-5; no definite D call. The V end lost 6 bases, the J end lost 2 bases, and 4 bases lay between the germline ends. The CDR3 spans 11 residues. Germline values: CDR1 MDHEN, CDR2 SYDVKM. Written as DNA, the CDR3 is TGTGCCAGCAGCCTACAAGAGACCCAGTACTTC. Translating gives CASSLQETQYF.

On this clone itself: Within the sample, other DNA sequences also encode this same CDR3. The chain is built from TRBV19 and TRBJ1-5; D not certain. CDR1 and CDR2 from the germline V gene are LNHDA and SQIVND (reference sequence). V was shortened by 6 bases and J by 0 bases, with 9 bases between the two germline ends. The CDR3 sequence is 14 residues long. The CDR3 here is CASSWADSNQPQHF. Here the CDR3 DNA reads TGTGCCAGTAGCTGGGCAGATAGCAATCAGCCCCAGCATTTT.

The chain links TRBV5-1 to TRBJ2-1; the match to TRBD1 covers 8 bases. CDR1 and CDR2 (germline): SGHRS, YFSETQ. CDR3 length equals 16 residues. V gave up 4 bases and J gave up 3 bases; unmatched junction bases: 9. The CDR3 sequence: CASSAGQVKLYNEQFF. The CDR3 DNA reads as TGCGCCAGCAGCGCGGGACAGGTAAAACTCTACAATGAGCAGTTCTTC.

This chain links TRBV29-1 with TRBJ2-7; 9 bases agree with TRBD1. After removal of 6 bases from V and 2 bases from J, the junction contained 5 bases not matched to a gene. Germline-derived CDR1 and CDR2 are SQVTM and ANQGSEA. The CDR3 is 13 residues long. The CDR3 loop reads CSVPGTGTYEQYF. In DNA form, the CDR3 reads TGCAGCGTACCCGGGACAGGGACCTACGAGCAGTACTTC.

V usage is TRBV27 and J usage is TRBJ2-1, with D tentatively TRBD2 (6 bases). CDR3 size: 13 residues. Germline V gene lookup returns CDR1 MNHEY and CDR2 SMNVEV (reference sequence). The germline V and J ends were trimmed by 5 bases and 9 bases, with 14 bases remaining between them. The CDR3 bases are TGTGCCAGCAGTGCCCGACTAGTGGGTGAGCAGTTCTTC. This gives the protein CASSARLVGEQFF.

This clone was picked up a small number of times. This sequence joins TRBV6-5 and TRBJ1-4; TRBD1 aligns across 7 bases. The ends lost 0 bases at V and 5 bases at J; junction bases unmatched: 6. The germline gives CDR1 MNHEY, CDR2 SVGAGI. The CDR3 contains 16 residues. CDR3 sequence reads: CASSYSWTGENEKLFF. CDR3 bases: TGTGCCAGCAGTTACTCCTGGACAGGAGAGAATGAAAAACTGTTTTTT.